This T cell receptor beta chain was identified during a study of PD-1 blockade in classical Hodgkin lymphoma. A word on this clone: The antigen remains unidentified.

Documented time point: newly diagnosed, previously untreated cHL patient sample. Acting as the comparison were PBMCs from newly diagnosed, untreated classical Hodgkin lymphoma. TCRdb's copy holds only in-frame clones and misses some; the assay was immunoSEQ multiplex PCR. Of 17,000 or so clones in the sample, 87% are singletons; the top ten hold roughly 3.6%. This CDR3 comprises 13 residues. The ends lost 5 bases at V and 5 bases at J; junction bases unmatched: 5. Germline values: CDR1 SGHDT, CDR2 YYEEEE. Study-wide points: Nothing has yet pinned down what causes the repertoire differences, possibly disease activity or prior therapy. According to reports, newly diagnosed patients had lower baseline TCR diversity than healthy donors, and relapsed/refractory patients had lower baseline TCR diversity still.

The chain employs TRBV5-6 and TRBJ2-7, with 9 bases identical to TRBD1. Specimen: peripheral blood mononuclear cells (PBMCs). The sequence was collected from a human donor with classical Hodgkin lymphoma. CDR3 DNA: TGTGCCAGCAGTTCGGGGACAGGGAACGAGCAGTACTTC. It translates to CASSSGTGNEQYF.